Detailed here is one T cell receptor (beta chain). The target antigen is unknown. This sample was included in a study of T cell responses to AZD1222 COVID-19 vaccine. Overall study: Pooled together were second doses at about 4 or about 12 weeks. The study, taken as a whole, reports: The breadth and depth of Spike-specific TCRs increased once two AZD1222 doses had been given. It should be noted that donors were predominantly white British and more often female, and clonal diversity was possibly underestimated. Vaccine-related CD4 TCRs covered spike, predominating at 160-218 and 743-854.

Sequencing used immunoSEQ multiplex PCR; TCRdb keeps in-frame clones, though not all of them. Here the sample spans some 130,000 clones, 80% to 90% being singletons. The V end was cut by 3 bases, the J end by 5 bases, with 11 bases between. CDR1 and CDR2 (germline): SNHLY, FYNNEI. The CDR3 sequence is 14 residues long. The sample in question was peripheral blood, obtained on day 0 of AZD1222 vaccination. The chain carries TRBV2 and TRBJ1-5, with a tentative D call TRBD1 (5 bases). The sequence came from an adult in good health. The CDR3 DNA follows: TGTGCCAGCAGTGACAGGGAGCGGGATCAGCCCCAGCATTTT. Its translation: CASSDRERDQPQHF.